This is a list of T cell receptor beta chains from one sample in a study of T cell responses to AZD1222 COVID-19 vaccine. Using immunoSEQ multiplex PCR, the repertoire was profiled, and TCRdb retains in-frame clones only, with some absent. Among tens of thousands of clones listed, around nine tenths were seen once. This specimen consisted of peripheral blood, obtained on day 0 of AZD1222 vaccination. These receptors all come from an adult in good health. CDR3s include the opening cysteine and the closing phenylalanine or tryptophan. A D gene is named only where the DNA matches it firmly. Rows may omit the clone size; those that give it use once, few, many or a size class.

d_gene	v_gene	j_gene	abundance	CDR3aa	CDR3nt
-	TRBV30	TRBJ1-3	once	CAWGLKVQNTIYF	TGTGCCTGGGGGCTCAAAGTCCAGAACACCATATATTTT
-	TRBV6-5	TRBJ1-1	-	CASSYGGSDTEAFF	TGTGCCAGCAGTTACGGAGGTTCTGACACTGAAGCTTTCTTT
TRBD2	TRBV5-4	TRBJ2-5	-	CASSLRLADQETQYF	TGTGCCAGCAGCTTACGACTAGCGGATCAAGAGACCCAGTACTTC
TRBD2	TRBV28	TRBJ2-1	-	CASSGRTSRYNEQFF	TGTGCCAGCAGTGGCCGGACTAGCCGGTACAATGAGCAGTTCTTC
-	TRBV13	TRBJ2-7	-	CASSLGFGQKPYEQYF	TGTGCCAGCAGCTTAGGCTTTGGACAGAAACCATACGAGCAGTACTTC
-	TRBV18	TRBJ2-7	-	CASSPWGADGSYEQYF	TGTGCCAGCTCACCCTGGGGCGCCGACGGGTCCTACGAGCAGTACTTC
TRBD2	TRBV10-3	TRBJ2-3	-	CAISTSARADTQYF	TGTGCCATCAGTACTAGCGCTCGGGCAGATACGCAGTATTTT
TRBD1	TRBV19	TRBJ2-7	-	CASSRTGVPYEQYF	TGTGCCAGTAGTCGGACAGGAGTACCCTACGAGCAGTACTTC
TRBD2	TRBV7-9	TRBJ2-7	-	CASSRGLAGVNEQYF	TGTGCCAGCAGCCGGGGACTAGCGGGAGTCAACGAGCAGTACTTC
-	TRBV6-5	TRBJ2-7	once	CASSVSYEQYF	TGTGCCAGCTCCGTCTCCTACGAGCAGTACTTC
-	TRBV6-2/TRBV6-3	TRBJ2-3	-	CASTPALGGRTDTQYF	TGTGCCAGCACCCCGGCATTAGGCGGACGCACAGATACGCAGTATTTT
-	TRBV19	TRBJ2-7	-	CASRGTAYEQYF	TGTGCCAGTAGAGGGACGGCCTACGAGCAGTACTTC
TRBD2	TRBV7-9	TRBJ2-7	-	CASSLAASGRVRTYEQYF	TGTGCCAGCAGCTTAGCGGCTAGCGGGAGGGTCCGGACCTACGAGCAGTACTTC
TRBD2	TRBV5-1	TRBJ2-7	-	CASSLGTSVNYEQYF	TGCGCCAGCAGCTTGGGAACTAGCGTAAACTACGAGCAGTACTTC
-	TRBV2	TRBJ2-7	-	CASRRNRDSHEQYF	TGTGCCAGCAGAAGAAACAGGGATTCCCACGAGCAGTACTTC
-	TRBV21-1	TRBJ2-7	-	CASSKARGRLFEQYF	TGTGCCAGCAGCAAAGCCCGCGGGAGATTGTTCGAGCAGTACTTC
-	TRBV27	TRBJ2-7	-	CASSRDPYPYEQYF	TGTGCCAGCAGCCGGGACCCATACCCCTACGAGCAGTACTTC
TRBD1	TRBV29-1	TRBJ1-1	once	CSVSGQGNTEAFF	TGCAGCGTCTCCGGACAGGGGAACACTGAAGCTTTCTTT
TRBD2	TRBV28	TRBJ2-7	once	CASSLTSGSSYEQYF	TGTGCCAGCAGTTTAACTAGCGGGAGTTCCTACGAGCAGTACTTC
-	TRBV9	TRBJ1-3	-	CASSLNQGVGNTIYF	TGTGCCAGCAGCCTCAATCAGGGTGTCGGAAACACCATATATTTT